This TCR beta chain emerged from a study of cytomegalovirus exposure and HLA in healthy donors. Concerning this clone: No antigen is known for it.

PCR employed 60 Vbeta and 13 Jbeta primers. Assay: immunoSEQ multiplex PCR; the TCRdb copy retains only in-frame clones and omits some. The sample comprises over 150,000 clones, around 80% of which are singletons, and roughly 2% rests with the top ten. The V end was cut by 4 bases, the J end by 4 bases, with 11 bases between. Germline-derived CDR1 and CDR2 are ENHRY and SYGVKD. CDR3 size: 13 residues. Broader study findings: Later genetic work tied a missense DCLRE1C variant to beta-chain V and J trimming.

This clonotype originated in a man aged 40-49 years in good health and CMV-seronegative. The gene calls are TRBV10-3 and TRBJ2-7; D might be TRBD2 (5 bases). Sequencing input: PBMCs. The CDR3 DNA reads as TGTGCCATCAGTGGGAGCACGGGGTACGAGCAGTACTTC. It encodes CAISGSTGYEQYF.